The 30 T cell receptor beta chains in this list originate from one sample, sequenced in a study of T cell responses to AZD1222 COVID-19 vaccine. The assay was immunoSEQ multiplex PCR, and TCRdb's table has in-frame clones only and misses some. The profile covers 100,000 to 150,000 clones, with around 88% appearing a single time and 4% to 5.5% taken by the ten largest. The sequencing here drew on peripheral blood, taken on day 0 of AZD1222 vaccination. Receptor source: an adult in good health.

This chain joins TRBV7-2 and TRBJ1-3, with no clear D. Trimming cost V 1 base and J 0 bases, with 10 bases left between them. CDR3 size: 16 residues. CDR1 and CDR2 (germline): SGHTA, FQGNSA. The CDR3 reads CASSLDSTSSGNTIYF. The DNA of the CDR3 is TGTGCCAGCAGCTTAGACAGTACGAGCTCTGGAAACACCATATATTTT.

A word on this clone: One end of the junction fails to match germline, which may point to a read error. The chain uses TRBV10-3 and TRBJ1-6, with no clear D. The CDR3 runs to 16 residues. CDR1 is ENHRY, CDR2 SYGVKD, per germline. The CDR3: CAISESDPSSNSPLHF. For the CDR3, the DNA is TGTGCCATCAGTGAGTCGGACCCTTCCTCTAATTCACCCCTCCACTTT.

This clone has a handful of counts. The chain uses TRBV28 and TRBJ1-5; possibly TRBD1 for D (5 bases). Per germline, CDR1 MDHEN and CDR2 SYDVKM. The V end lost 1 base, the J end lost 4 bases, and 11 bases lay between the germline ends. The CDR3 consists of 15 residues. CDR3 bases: TGTGCCAGCAGTTTATTATCAGGGAGGAATCAGCCCCAGCATTTT. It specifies CASSLLSGRNQPQHF. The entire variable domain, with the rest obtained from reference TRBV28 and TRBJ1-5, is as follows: DVKVTQSSRYLVKRTGEKVFLECVQDMDHENMFWYRQDPGLGLRLIYFSYDVKMKEKGDIPEGYSVSREKKERFSLILESASTNQTSMYLCASSLLSGRNQPQHFGDGTRLSIL.

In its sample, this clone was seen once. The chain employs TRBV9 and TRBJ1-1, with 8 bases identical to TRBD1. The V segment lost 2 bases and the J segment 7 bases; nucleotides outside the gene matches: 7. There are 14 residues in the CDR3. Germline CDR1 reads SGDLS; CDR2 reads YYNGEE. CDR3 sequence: CASSVYQGAGEAFF. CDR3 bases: TGTGCCAGCAGCGTCTACCAGGGGGCGGGTGAAGCTTTCTTT.

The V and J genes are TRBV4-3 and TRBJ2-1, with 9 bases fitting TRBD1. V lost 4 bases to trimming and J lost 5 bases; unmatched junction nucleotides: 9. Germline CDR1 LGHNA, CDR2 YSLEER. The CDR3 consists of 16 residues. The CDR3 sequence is CASSRGTGISDNEQFF. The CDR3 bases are TGCGCCAGCAGCCGGGGGACAGGGATAAGTGACAATGAGCAGTTCTTC.

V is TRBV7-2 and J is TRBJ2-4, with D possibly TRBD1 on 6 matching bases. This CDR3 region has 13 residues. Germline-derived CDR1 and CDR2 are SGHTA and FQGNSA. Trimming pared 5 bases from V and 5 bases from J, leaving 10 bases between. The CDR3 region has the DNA TGTGCCAGCAGCGAGGGGGTGCAAAACATTCAGTACTTC. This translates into CASSEGVQNIQYF.

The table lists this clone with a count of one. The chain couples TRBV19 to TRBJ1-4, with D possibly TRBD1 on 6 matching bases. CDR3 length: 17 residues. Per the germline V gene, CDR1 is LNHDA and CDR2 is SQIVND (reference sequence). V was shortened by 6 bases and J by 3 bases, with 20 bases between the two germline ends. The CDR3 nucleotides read TGTGCCAGTAGCCTCTGGAAGGGGGGCTCAGCTAATGAAAAACTGTTTTTT. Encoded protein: CASSLWKGGSANEKLFF.

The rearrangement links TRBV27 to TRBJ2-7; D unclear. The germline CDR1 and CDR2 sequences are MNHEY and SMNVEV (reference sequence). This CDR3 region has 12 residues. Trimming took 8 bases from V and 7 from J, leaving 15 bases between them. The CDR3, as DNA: TGTGCCAGCCATGGGCCGAGTGAGGAGCAGTACTTC. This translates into CASHGPSEEQYF.

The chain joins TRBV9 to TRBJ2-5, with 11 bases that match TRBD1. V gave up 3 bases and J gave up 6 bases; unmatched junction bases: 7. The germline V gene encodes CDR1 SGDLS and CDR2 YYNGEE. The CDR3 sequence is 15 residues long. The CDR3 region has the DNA TGTGCCAGCAGCGAAATGGACAGGGGGCGAAAGACCCAGTACTTC. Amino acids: CASSEMDRGRKTQYF.

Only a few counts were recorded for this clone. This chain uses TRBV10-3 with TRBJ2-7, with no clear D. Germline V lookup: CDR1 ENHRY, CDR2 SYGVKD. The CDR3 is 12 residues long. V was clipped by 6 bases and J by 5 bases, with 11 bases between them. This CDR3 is CAISQEKDEQYF. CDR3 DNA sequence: TGTGCCATCAGCCAAGAAAAGGACGAGCAGTACTTC.

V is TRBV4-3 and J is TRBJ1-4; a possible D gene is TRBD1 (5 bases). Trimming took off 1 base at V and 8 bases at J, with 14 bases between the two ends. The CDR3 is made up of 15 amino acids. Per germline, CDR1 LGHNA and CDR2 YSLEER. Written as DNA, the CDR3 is TGCGCCAGCAGCCAAGGGGCGTCAGAGGGGGAAAAACTGTTTTTT. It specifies CASSQGASEGEKLFF.

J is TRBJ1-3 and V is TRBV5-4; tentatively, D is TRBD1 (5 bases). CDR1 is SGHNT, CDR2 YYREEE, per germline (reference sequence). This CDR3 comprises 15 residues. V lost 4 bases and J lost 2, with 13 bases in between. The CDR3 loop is CASSLGGGTGNTIYF. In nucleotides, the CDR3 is TGTGCCAGCAGCCTTGGTGGGGGTACTGGAAACACCATATATTTT.

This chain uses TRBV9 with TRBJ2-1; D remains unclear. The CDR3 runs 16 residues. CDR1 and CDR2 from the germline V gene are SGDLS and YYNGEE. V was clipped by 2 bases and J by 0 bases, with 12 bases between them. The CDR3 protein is CASSVTSGSSYNEQFF. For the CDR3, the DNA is TGTGCCAGCAGCGTGACTTCAGGAAGCTCCTACAATGAGCAGTTCTTC. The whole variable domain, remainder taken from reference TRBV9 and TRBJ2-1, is DSGVTQTPKHLITATGQRVTLRCSPRSGDLSVYWYQQSLDQGLQFLIQYYNGEERAKGNILERFSAQQFPDLHSELNLSSLELGDSALYFCASSVTSGSSYNEQFFGPGTRLTVL.

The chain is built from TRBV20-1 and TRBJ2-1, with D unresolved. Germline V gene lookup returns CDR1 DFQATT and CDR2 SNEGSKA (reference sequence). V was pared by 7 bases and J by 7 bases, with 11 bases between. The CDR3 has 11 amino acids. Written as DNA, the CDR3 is TGCAGTGTAGGCAGGCTGAATGAGCAGTTCTTC. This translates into CSVGRLNEQFF.

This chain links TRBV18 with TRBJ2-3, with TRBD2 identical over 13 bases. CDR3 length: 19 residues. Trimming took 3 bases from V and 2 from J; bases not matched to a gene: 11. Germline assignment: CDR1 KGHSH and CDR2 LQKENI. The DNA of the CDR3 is TGTGCCAGCTCACCCTCACTAGCGGGGGGGCTCAGGAACACAGATACGCAGTATTTT. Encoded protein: CASSPSLAGGLRNTDTQYF.

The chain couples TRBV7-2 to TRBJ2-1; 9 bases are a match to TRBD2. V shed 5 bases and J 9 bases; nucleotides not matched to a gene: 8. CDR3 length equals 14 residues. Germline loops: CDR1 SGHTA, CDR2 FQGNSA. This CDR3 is CASSIERGAGEQFF. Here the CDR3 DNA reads TGTGCCAGCAGCATAGAGCGGGGGGCTGGTGAGCAGTTCTTC. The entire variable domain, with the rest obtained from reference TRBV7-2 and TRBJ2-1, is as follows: GAGVSQSPSNKVTEKGKDVELRCDPISGHTALYWYRQSLGQGLEFLIYFQGNSAPDKSGLPSDRFSAERTGGSVSTLTIQRTQQEDSAVYLCASSIERGAGEQFFGPGTRLTVL.

The CDR3 here is CSVAGSSGNTIYF. Written as DNA, the CDR3 is TGCAGCGTTGCCGGTAGCTCTGGAAACACCATATATTTT. The V and J genes are TRBV29-1 and TRBJ1-3; D remains unclear. Germline V gives CDR1 SQVTM, CDR2 ANQGSEA. The CDR3 is made up of 13 amino acids. The V end lost 4 bases, the J end lost 0 bases, and 7 bases lay between the germline ends.

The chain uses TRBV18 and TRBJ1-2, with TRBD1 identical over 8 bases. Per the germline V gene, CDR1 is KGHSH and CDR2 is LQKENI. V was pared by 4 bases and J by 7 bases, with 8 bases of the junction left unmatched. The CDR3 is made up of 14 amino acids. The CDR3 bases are TGTGCCAGCTCACTGACAGGGGAAACGTTTGGCTACACCTTC. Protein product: CASSLTGETFGYTF.

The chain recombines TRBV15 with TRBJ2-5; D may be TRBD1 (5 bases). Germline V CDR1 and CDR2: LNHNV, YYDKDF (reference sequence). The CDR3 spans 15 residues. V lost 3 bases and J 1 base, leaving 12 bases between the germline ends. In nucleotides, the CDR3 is TGTGCCACCAGCAGGAATCCAGGGCTCCAAGAGACCCAGTACTTC. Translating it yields CATSRNPGLQETQYF.

The DNA of the CDR3 is TGTGCCAGCAGCCAAGAGGACGGGGGGGCAATTGAGCAGTTCTTC. This translates into CASSQEDGGAIEQFF. The genes are TRBV4-2 and TRBJ2-1, with 8 bases identical to TRBD2. CDR3 length: 15 amino acids. Germline CDR1 reads LGHNA; CDR2 reads YNFKEQ. Unmatched junction bases numbered 7, after V lost 0 bases and J lost 9 bases.

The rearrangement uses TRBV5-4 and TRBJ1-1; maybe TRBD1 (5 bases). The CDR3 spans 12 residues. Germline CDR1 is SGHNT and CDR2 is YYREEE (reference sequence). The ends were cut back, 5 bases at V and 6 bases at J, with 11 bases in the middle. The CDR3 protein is CASSKGKAEAFF. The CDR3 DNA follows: TGTGCCAGCAGTAAGGGGAAAGCTGAAGCTTTCTTT.

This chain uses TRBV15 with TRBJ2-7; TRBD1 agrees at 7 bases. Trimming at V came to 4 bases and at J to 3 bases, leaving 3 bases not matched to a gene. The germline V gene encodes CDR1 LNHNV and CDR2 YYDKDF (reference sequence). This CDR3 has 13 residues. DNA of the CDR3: TGTGCCACCAGCAAACGGGACAGCTACGAGCAGTACTTC. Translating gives CATSKRDSYEQYF. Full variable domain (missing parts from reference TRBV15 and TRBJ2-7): DAMVIQNPRYQVTQFGKPVTLSCSQTLNHNVMYWYQQKSSQAPKLLFHYYDKDFNNEADTPDNFQSRRPNTSFCFLDIRSPGLGDTAMYLCATSKRDSYEQYFGPGTRLTVT.

CDR3 in amino acids: CASTPGSGQRASSGYGYTF. CDR3 sequence (DNA): TGTGCCAGCACCCCGGGGTCGGGGCAACGGGCCTCTAGTGGCTATGGCTACACCTTC. The chain links TRBV7-9 to TRBJ1-2, with D perhaps TRBD1 (5 bases). The CDR3 sequence is 19 residues long. In germline, CDR1 is SEHNR, CDR2 FQNEAQ (reference sequence). The germline V and J ends were trimmed by 7 bases and 4 bases, with 31 bases remaining between them.

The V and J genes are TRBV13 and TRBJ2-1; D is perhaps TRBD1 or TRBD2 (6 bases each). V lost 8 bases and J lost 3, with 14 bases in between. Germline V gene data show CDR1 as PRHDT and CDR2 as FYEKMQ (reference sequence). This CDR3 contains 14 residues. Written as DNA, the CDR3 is TGTGCCAGCGCCTTGGGGGGCAGCTACAATGAGCAGTTCTTC. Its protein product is CASALGGSYNEQFF.

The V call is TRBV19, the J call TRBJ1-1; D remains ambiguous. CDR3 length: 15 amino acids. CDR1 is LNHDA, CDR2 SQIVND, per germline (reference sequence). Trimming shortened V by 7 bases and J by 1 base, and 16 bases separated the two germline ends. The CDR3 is CASKFHPTENTEAFF. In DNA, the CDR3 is TGTGCCAGTAAGTTCCACCCCACAGAGAACACTGAAGCTTTCTTT.

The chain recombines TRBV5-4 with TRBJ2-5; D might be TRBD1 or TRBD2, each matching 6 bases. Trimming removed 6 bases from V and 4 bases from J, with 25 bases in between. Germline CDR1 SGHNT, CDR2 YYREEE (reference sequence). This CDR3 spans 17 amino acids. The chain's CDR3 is CASTPSVRGLTGETQYF. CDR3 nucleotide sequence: TGTGCCAGCACCCCCTCGGTCCGGGGGCTCACGGGAGAGACCCAGTACTTC. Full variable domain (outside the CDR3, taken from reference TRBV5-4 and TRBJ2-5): ETGVTQSPTHLIKTRGQQVTLRCSSQSGHNTVSWYQQALGQGPQFIFQYYREEENGRGNFPPRFSGLQFPNYSSELNVNALELDDSALYLCASTPSVRGLTGETQYFGPGTRLLVL.

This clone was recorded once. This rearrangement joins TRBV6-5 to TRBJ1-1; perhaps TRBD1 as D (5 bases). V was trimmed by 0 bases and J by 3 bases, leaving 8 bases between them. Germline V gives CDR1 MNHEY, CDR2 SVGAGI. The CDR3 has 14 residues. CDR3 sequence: CASSYSGGDTEAFF. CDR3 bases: TGTGCCAGCAGTTACTCGGGGGGGGACACTGAAGCTTTCTTT.

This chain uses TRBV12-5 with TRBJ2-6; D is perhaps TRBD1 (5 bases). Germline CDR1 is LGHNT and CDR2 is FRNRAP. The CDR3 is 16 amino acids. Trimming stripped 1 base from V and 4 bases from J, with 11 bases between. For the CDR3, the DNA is TGTGCTAGTGGTTTGGAAAGGGGATACGGGGCCAACGTCCTGACTTTC. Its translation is CASGLERGYGANVLTF.

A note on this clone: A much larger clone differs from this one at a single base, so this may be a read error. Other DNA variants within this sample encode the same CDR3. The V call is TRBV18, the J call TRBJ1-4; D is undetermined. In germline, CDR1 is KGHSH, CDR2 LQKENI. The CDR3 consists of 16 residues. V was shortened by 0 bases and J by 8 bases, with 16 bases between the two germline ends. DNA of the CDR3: TGTGCCAGCTCACCACCAAATCGGGCCGGAAGGGAAAAACTGTTTTTT. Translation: CASSPPNRAGREKLFF.

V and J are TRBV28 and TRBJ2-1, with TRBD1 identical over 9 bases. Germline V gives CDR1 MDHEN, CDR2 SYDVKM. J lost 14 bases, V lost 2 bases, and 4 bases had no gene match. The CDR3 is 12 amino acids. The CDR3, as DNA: TGTGCCAGCAGTTTAAGGACAGGGGAGAAGTTCTTC. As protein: CASSLRTGEKFF.